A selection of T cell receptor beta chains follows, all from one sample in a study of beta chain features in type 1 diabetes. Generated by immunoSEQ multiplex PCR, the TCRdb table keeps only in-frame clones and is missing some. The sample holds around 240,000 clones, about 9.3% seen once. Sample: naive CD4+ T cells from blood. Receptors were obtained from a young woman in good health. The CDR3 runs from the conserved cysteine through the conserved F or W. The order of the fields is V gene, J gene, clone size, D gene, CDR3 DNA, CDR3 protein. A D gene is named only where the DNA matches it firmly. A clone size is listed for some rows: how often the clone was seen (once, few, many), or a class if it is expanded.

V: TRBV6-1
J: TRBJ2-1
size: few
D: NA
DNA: TGTGCCAGCAGTGAAGCGCGAGGCGCCTACAATGAGCAGTTCTTC
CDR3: CASSEARGAYNEQFF

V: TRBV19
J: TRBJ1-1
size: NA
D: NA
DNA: TGTGCCAGTAGTATAGCAGGGGCCAAAGCTTTCTTT
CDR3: CASSIAGAKAFF

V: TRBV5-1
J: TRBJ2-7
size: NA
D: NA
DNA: TGCGCCAGCAGGCTGTCCGGGACTGTAAACTACGAGCAGTACTTC
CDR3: CASRLSGTVNYEQYF

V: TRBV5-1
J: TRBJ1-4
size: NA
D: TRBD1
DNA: TGCGCCAGCAGCTTGGCCAGGACAGGGGATGAAAAACTGTTTTTT
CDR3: CASSLARTGDEKLFF

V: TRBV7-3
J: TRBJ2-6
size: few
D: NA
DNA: TGTGCCAGCAGCTTAGCGGGGTACGGCTTGGCCAACGTCCTGACTTTC
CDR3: CASSLAGYGLANVLTF

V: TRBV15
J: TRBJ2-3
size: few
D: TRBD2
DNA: TGTGCCACCGCAGCGGCACGAGGGACTAGCGGGTTCACAGATACGCAGTATTTT
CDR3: CATAAARGTSGFTDTQYF

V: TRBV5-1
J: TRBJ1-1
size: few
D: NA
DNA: TGCGCCAGCAGCTTGCTTGATCGGGGCACTGAAGCTTTCTTT
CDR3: CASSLLDRGTEAFF

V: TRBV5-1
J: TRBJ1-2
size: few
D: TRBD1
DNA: TGCGCCAGCAGCTTGGACGGGACAGTCGTCCTCGGCTACACCTTC
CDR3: CASSLDGTVVLGYTF

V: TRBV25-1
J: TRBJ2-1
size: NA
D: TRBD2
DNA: TGTGCCAGCAAGTCGCCCGGGGGGATTTACAATGAGCAGTTCTTC
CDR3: CASKSPGGIYNEQFF

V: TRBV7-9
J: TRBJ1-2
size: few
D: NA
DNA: TGTGCCAGCAGCCAGACAGAGTATGGCTACACCTTC
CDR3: CASSQTEYGYTF

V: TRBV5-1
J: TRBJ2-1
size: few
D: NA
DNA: TGCGCCAGCAGCCGTGGACAGACCTACAATGAGCAGTTCTTC
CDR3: CASSRGQTYNEQFF

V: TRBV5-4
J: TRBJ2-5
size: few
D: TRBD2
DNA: TGTGCCAGCAGCTTGGAAAGCGGGAGGGCCCAAGAGACCCAGTACTTC
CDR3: CASSLESGRAQETQYF

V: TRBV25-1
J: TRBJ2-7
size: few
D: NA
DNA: TGTGCCAGCAGACCCGTCTATTCCTACGAGCAGTACTTC
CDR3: CASRPVYSYEQYF

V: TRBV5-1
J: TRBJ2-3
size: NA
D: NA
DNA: TGCGCCAGCAGCTTGGGGGCCAGGGGAGGGCAAGATACGCAGTATTTT
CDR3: CASSLGARGGQDTQYF

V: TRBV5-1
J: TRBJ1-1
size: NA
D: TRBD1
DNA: TGCGCCAGCAGCCCGAGTAAAGGGACAGGGTCTGAAGCTTTCTTT
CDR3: CASSPSKGTGSEAFF

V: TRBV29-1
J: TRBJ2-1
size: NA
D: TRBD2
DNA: TGCAGCGTGGGACTAACAACCTACAATGAGCAGTTCTTC
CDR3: CSVGLTTYNEQFF

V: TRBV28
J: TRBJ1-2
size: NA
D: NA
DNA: TGTGCCAGCAGTTATAGTAATGGCTACACCTTC
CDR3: CASSYSNGYTF

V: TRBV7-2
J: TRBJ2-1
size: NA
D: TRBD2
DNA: TGTGCCAGCAGCTTATATGGGGCGGGGGGGCCTTGGGAGCAGTTCTTC
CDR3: CASSLYGAGGPWEQFF

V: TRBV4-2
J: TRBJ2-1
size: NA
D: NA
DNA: TGTGCCAGCAGCCTAGAGGGACACCAGAGCTCCTACAATGAGCAGTTCTTC
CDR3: CASSLEGHQSSYNEQFF

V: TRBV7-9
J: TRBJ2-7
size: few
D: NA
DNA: TGTGCCAGCAGCTTAGACGGTTTAGGGGGTTCCTACGAGCAGTACTTC
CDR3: CASSLDGLGGSYEQYF